Listed below are T cell receptor beta chains from one sample, sequenced in a study of CD8+CD57+ T cells in acquired aplastic anemia. Each CDR3 protein gets one entry after TCRdb re-called the reads with MiXCR. Among about 180,000 distinct CDR3 sequences listed, around half were seen once. Sequenced: sorted CD4+, CD8+, or CD8+CD57+ T cells (not recorded which) from PBMCs. The receptors were gathered from a human donor with aplastic anemia. Each CDR3 is given with its conserved first and last residue. The D gene is left open where the match is weak. Some rows mark clone size as missing; the rest say once, few, many or name a class of expanded clone.

j_gene	abundance	d_gene	v_gene	len	CDR3aa	CDR3nt
TRBJ2-1	.	TRBD2	TRBV7-3	16	CASSSPGTREHNEQFF	TGTGCCAGCAGCTCCCCCGGGACTAGGGAACACAATGAGCAGTTCTTC
TRBJ1-1	many	.	TRBV2	14	CASSEFAGRTEAFF	TGTGCCAGCAGTGAATTCGCAGGGAGAACTGAAGCTTTCTTT
TRBJ1-2	.	TRBD1	TRBV7-2	15	CASSLDGTASDGYTF	TGTGCCAGCAGCTTGGACGGGACAGCATCAGATGGCTACACCTTC
TRBJ2-1	.	TRBD2	TRBV20-1	13	CSASGTSDYEQFF	TGCAGTGCTAGTGGGACTAGCGACTACGAGCAGTTCTTC
TRBJ2-1	many	TRBD1	TRBV2	17	CASSPLGGLSLYNEQFF	TGTGCCAGCAGCCCTCTAGGGGGCCTCAGTCTCTACAATGAGCAGTTCTTC
TRBJ2-7	.	.	TRBV14	16	CASSLTHGGRSYEQYF	TGTGCCAGCAGCCTCACCCATGGTGGCAGGTCCTACGAGCAGTACTTC
TRBJ2-7	.	.	TRBV19	15	CASSLTFRGGYEQYF	TGTGCCAGTAGTCTAACTTTCAGGGGTGGCTACGAGCAGTACTTC
TRBJ2-6	.	.	TRBV5-1	14	CASSTEPGTNVLTF	TGCGCCAGCAGCACGGAGCCCGGGACCAACGTCCTGACTTTC
TRBJ1-1	many	TRBD1	TRBV29-1	14	CSVDRTGMNTEAFF	TGCAGCGTAGACCGGACAGGGATGAACACTGAAGCTTTCTTT
TRBJ2-1	.	TRBD1	TRBV24-1	15	CATGDRRTGRDEQFF	TGTGCCACCGGTGACCGTAGGACAGGGAGAGATGAGCAGTTCTTC
TRBJ2-7	.	.	TRBV7-2	13	CASRSGMSYGQYF	TGTGCCAGCAGGTCCGGGATGTCCTACGGGCAGTACTTC
TRBJ2-5	.	TRBD2	TRBV5-1	14	CASKTGLAKETQYF	TGCGCCAGCAAAACGGGACTAGCTAAGGAGACCCAGTACTTC
TRBJ1-2	.	.	TRBV19	15	CASSIGGSRDYGYTF	TGTGCCAGTAGTATTGGCGGCAGTCGGGACTATGGCTACACCTTC
TRBJ2-7	many	TRBD1	TRBV20-1	17	CSAPGTGTYKGIYEQYF	TGCAGTGCGCCCGGGACAGGGACTTACAAGGGGATCTACGAGCAGTACTTC
TRBJ1-5	.	.	TRBV7-8	15	CASSLAEGESQPQHF	TGTGCCAGCAGCTTAGCAGAGGGGGAAAGTCAGCCCCAGCATTTT
TRBJ1-6	.	.	TRBV2	15	CATIRGGTYNSPLHF	TGTGCCACCATCCGGGGGGGGACCTATAATTCACCCCTCCACTTT
TRBJ2-1	many	.	TRBV20-1	13	CSASNGVYNEQFF	TGCAGTGCTAGTAACGGGGTCTACAATGAGCAGTTCTTC
TRBJ1-2	many	TRBD1	TRBV25-1	12	CASVGTGYGYTF	TGTGCCAGCGTCGGGACAGGGTATGGCTACACCTTC
TRBJ1-2	few	TRBD1	TRBV24-1	13	CATSEPTGSGYTF	TGTGCCACCAGTGAGCCGACAGGGAGTGGCTACACCTTC
TRBJ2-1	few	TRBD2	TRBV15	14	CATSRAGGRNEQFF	TGTGCCACCAGCAGAGCGGGGGGACGCAATGAGCAGTTCTTC
TRBJ2-5	.	TRBD1	TRBV24-1	15	CATSDSQGAGETQYF	TGTGCCACCAGTGATTCACAGGGGGCGGGGGAGACCCAGTACTTC
TRBJ2-3	many	.	TRBV4-2	18	CASSQEGNPRGDTDTQYF	TGTGCCAGCAGCCAAGAAGGGAACCCTCGAGGGGACACAGATACGCAGTATTTT
TRBJ2-1	many	.	TRBV7-2	14	CASSFGAAPNEQFF	TGTGCCAGCAGCTTCGGGGCGGCCCCCAATGAGCAGTTCTTC
TRBJ1-5	few	.	TRBV7-6	13	CASSPQENQPQHF	TGTGCCAGCAGCCCACAGGAGAATCAGCCCCAGCATTTT
TRBJ1-2	many	TRBD1	TRBV15	16	CATSRDRGGQGYGYTF	TGTGCCACCAGCAGAGATCGAGGGGGACAGGGGTATGGCTACACCTTC
TRBJ1-6	.	TRBD1	TRBV19	14	CASSLDRGSSPLHF	TGTGCCAGTAGTCTCGACAGGGGCAGTTCACCCCTCCACTTT
TRBJ1-6	many	.	TRBV5-4	15	CASSLVGRDNSPLHF	TGTGCCAGCAGCTTGGTCGGCAGGGACAATTCACCCCTCCACTTT
TRBJ2-1	.	.	TRBV24-1	14	CATSRGEDYNEQFF	TGTGCCACCAGCAGGGGAGAAGACTACAATGAGCAGTTCTTC
TRBJ2-5	many	TRBD1	TRBV20-1	12	CSAGLNRGLLYF	TGCAGTGCTGGTTTGAACAGGGGGCTCCTGTACTTC
TRBJ2-1	.	TRBD2	TRBV19	15	CASSIGGTSYNEQFF	TGTGCCAGTAGTATCGGGGGGACCTCCTACAATGAGCAGTTCTTC
TRBJ2-7	many	TRBD1	TRBV6-5	15	CASSYFGDRYYEQYF	TGTGCCAGCAGTTACTTTGGGGACAGATACTACGAGCAGTACTTC
TRBJ1-4	many	.	TRBV5-1	14	CASSPLARNEKLFF	TGCGCCAGCAGCCCTCTAGCTCGAAATGAAAAACTGTTTTTT
TRBJ2-2	.	TRBD2	TRBV12-5	16	CASVPTSGANIGELFF	TGTGCTAGTGTCCCCACTAGCGGGGCGAACATCGGGGAGCTGTTTTTT
TRBJ2-2	many	TRBD2	TRBV10-3	16	CAISVLTSSNTGELFF	TGTGCCATCAGTGTATTGACTAGCTCCAACACCGGGGAGCTGTTTTTT
TRBJ1-1	.	.	TRBV19	13	CASRGTLNTEAFF	TGTGCCAGTAGGGGGACGTTGAACACTGAAGCTTTCTTT
TRBJ2-7	many	TRBD1	TRBV10-3	15	CATQQYPGGNYEQYF	TGTGCCACCCAGCAATACCCAGGGGGAAACTACGAGCAGTACTTC
TRBJ1-2	many	.	TRBV7-9	11	CASSLWEGYTF	TGTGCCAGCAGCTTATGGGAAGGCTACACCTTC
TRBJ2-7	.	TRBD1	TRBV7-8	15	CASSGWTGGGYEQYF	TGTGCCAGCAGCGGCTGGACAGGGGGTGGCTACGAGCAGTACTTC
TRBJ1-3	.	.	TRBV7-2	13	CASSWTAGNTIYF	TGTGCCAGCAGCTGGACAGCTGGAAACACCATATATTTT
TRBJ2-5	.	.	TRBV19	13	CASSIDAGETQYF	TGTGCCAGTAGTATAGACGCGGGTGAGACCCAGTACTTC
TRBJ1-5	.	.	TRBV7-6	13	CASSTDENQPQHF	TGTGCCAGCAGCACCGACGAGAATCAGCCCCAGCATTTT
TRBJ1-1	many	.	TRBV5-1	12	CASYNRVTEAFF	TGCGCCAGTTACAACAGGGTCACTGAAGCTTTCTTT
TRBJ1-2	few	.	TRBV30	12	CAWMPSLYGYTF	TGTGCCTGGATGCCGTCTCTCTATGGCTACACCTTC
TRBJ2-5	many	TRBD2	TRBV19	16	CASSNPGLAAQETQYF	TGTGCCAGTAGTAATCCGGGACTAGCGGCGCAAGAGACCCAGTACTTC
TRBJ2-7	.	.	TRBV9	14	CASSVVGSSYEQYF	TGTGCCAGCAGCGTAGTTGGCAGTTCCTACGAGCAGTACTTC
TRBJ2-5	many	TRBD2	TRBV7-8	14	CASSKRDFQETQYF	TGTGCCAGCAGCAAGCGGGACTTCCAAGAGACCCAGTACTTC
TRBJ2-6	few	.	TRBV6-1	16	CASSLEGVSGANVLTF	TGTGCCAGCAGCCTTGAGGGGGTCTCTGGGGCCAACGTCCTGACTTTC
TRBJ2-1	.	.	TRBV2	17	CASSAVQTGYSYNEQFF	TGTGCCAGCAGTGCTGTACAAACAGGGTACTCCTACAATGAGCAGTTCTTC
TRBJ2-3	many	TRBD2	TRBV7-2	16	CASSLGLAGYTDTQYF	TGTGCCAGCAGCTTAGGGTTAGCGGGGTACACAGATACGCAGTATTTT
TRBJ2-2	few	TRBD1	TRBV29-1	14	CSGATGINTGELFF	TGCAGCGGGGCGACAGGGATTAACACCGGGGAGCTGTTTTTT
TRBJ2-7	few	.	TRBV2	13	CASSRQGLYEQYF	TGTGCCAGCAGTAGACAGGGACTCTACGAGCAGTACTTC
TRBJ2-2	many	.	TRBV7-3	17	CASSSLRLAGDTGELFF	TGTGCCAGCAGCTCCCTGAGACTAGCAGGGGACACCGGGGAGCTGTTTTTT
TRBJ1-1	.	TRBD1	TRBV12-3/TRBV12-4	12	CASTARGRTAFF	TGTGCCAGCACTGCGAGGGGGCGTACAGCTTTCTTT
TRBJ2-2	.	.	TRBV11-3	15	CAGSFGRGNTGELFF	TGTGCCGGCAGCTTTGGGCGGGGGAACACCGGGGAGCTGTTTTTT
TRBJ1-1	.	.	TRBV7-9	12	CASSDTGLEAFF	TGTGCCAGCAGCGACACGGGACTTGAAGCTTTCTTT